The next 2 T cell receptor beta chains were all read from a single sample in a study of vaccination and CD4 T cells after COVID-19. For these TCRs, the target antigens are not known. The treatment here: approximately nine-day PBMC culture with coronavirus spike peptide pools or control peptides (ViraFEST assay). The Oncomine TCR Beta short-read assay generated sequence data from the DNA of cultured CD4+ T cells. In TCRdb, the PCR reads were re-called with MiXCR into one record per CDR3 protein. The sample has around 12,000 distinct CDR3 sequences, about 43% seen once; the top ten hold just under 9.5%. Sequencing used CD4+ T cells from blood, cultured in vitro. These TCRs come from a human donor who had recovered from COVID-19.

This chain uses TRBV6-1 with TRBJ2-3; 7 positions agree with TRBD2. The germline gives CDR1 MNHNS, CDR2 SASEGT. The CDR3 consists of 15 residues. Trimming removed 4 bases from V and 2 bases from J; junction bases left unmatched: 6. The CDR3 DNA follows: TGTGCCAGCAGTGTTTACGGGACTACCACAGATACGCAGTATTTT. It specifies CASSVYGTTTDTQYF.

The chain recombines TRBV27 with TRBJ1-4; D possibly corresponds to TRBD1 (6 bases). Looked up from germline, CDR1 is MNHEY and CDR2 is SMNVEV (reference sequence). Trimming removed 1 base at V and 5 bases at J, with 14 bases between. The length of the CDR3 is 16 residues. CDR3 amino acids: CASSLYVRGGNEKLFF. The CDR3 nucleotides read TGTGCCAGCAGTTTATATGTCAGGGGAGGGAATGAAAAACTGTTTTTT.